This is a list of T cell receptor beta chains from one sample in a study of T cell responses to AZD1222 COVID-19 vaccine. Sequencing used immunoSEQ multiplex PCR; TCRdb keeps in-frame clones, though not all of them. The data show 95,000 to 110,000 clones, about 93% seen once. The sample here was peripheral blood, taken 28 days after the second AZD1222 dose. Receptor source: an adult who received the AZD1222 COVID-19 vaccine. CDR3s include the opening cysteine and the closing phenylalanine or tryptophan. A D gene is named only where the DNA matches it firmly. Only some rows state a clone size, as once, few, many or a class for expanded clones.

d_gene | j_gene | v_gene | abundance | CDR3nt | CDR3aa
NA | TRBJ1-1 | TRBV6-5 | NA | TGTGCCAGCAGTAGGACAGTGAACACTGAAGCTTTCTTT | CASSRTVNTEAFF
NA | TRBJ1-5 | TRBV6-5 | NA | TGTGCCAGCAGGGGATCGAATCAGCCCCAGCATTTT | CASRGSNQPQHF
NA | TRBJ1-5 | TRBV5-5 | NA | TGTGCCAGCAGCGAAATCTGGGGCAATCAGCCCCAGCATTTT | CASSEIWGNQPQHF
NA | TRBJ1-6 | TRBV21-1 | NA | TGTGCCAGCCTCCCCCCGCGACTAAGGCATTCACCCCTCCACTTT | CASLPPRLRHSPLHF
NA | TRBJ1-1 | TRBV9 | NA | TGTGCCAGCAGCGTAGCTGACAGCTGGAACACTGAAGCTTTCTTT | CASSVADSWNTEAFF
TRBD1 | TRBJ2-7 | TRBV6-5 | NA | TGTGCCAGCAGTTACGGGACAGACCGAAGGGTTGTTGAGCAGTACTTC | CASSYGTDRRVVEQYF
NA | TRBJ1-5 | TRBV28 | NA | TGTGCCAGCAGTGCCCGGGACGGCCGGGTGTCAGCCCCAATGCATTTT | CASSARDGRVSAPMHF
TRBD2 | TRBJ2-5 | TRBV6-2/TRBV6-3 | NA | TGTGCCAGCAGTGCAGCGGGAGCGAGGGTTCGGGAGACCCAGTACTTC | CASSAAGARVRETQYF
NA | TRBJ2-3 | TRBV7-9 | NA | TGTGCCAGCAGCTTAATATCGGTCGGAGATACGCAGTATTTT | CASSLISVGDTQYF
NA | TRBJ1-2 | TRBV4-3 | NA | TGCGCCAGCAGCCGGGCAGGTTCCTATGGCTACACCTTC | CASSRAGSYGYTF
TRBD2 | TRBJ2-1 | TRBV7-8 | NA | TGTGCCAGCAGCTTAGTCCCCCGGACTAGCGGTTACAATGAGCAGTTCTTC | CASSLVPRTSGYNEQFF
NA | TRBJ2-7 | TRBV10-3 | NA | TGTGCCATCGCGACAACGACCTACGAGCAGTACTTC | CAIATTTYEQYF
NA | TRBJ1-4 | TRBV7-9 | NA | TGTGCCAGCAGCTTAGGTCTGGCAACTAATGAAAAACTGTTTTTT | CASSLGLATNEKLFF
TRBD2 | TRBJ2-3 | TRBV4-1 | NA | TGCGCCAGCAGCCAAGTCCTAGCGGGGGGGCCAGATACGCAGTATTTT | CASSQVLAGGPDTQYF
TRBD1 | TRBJ1-1 | TRBV4-1 | NA | TGCGCCAGCAGCCAAGCGGGGACAGGGGGAAACACTGAAGCTTTCTTT | CASSQAGTGGNTEAFF
NA | TRBJ2-5 | TRBV14 | NA | TGTGCCAGCAGCCGATTCAGGGGACCACTCCAAGAGACCCAGTACTTC | CASSRFRGPLQETQYF
NA | TRBJ1-2 | TRBV19 | NA | TGTGCCAGTAGTATCCCGGTCGGGCTCCATGGCTACACCTTC | CASSIPVGLHGYTF
NA | TRBJ2-5 | TRBV14 | NA | TGTGCCAGCAGCCGGCAGGTTGTGGAGACCCAGTACTTC | CASSRQVVETQYF
NA | TRBJ1-2 | TRBV6-5 | NA | TGTGCCAGCAGTTACAGGGGAGACACCTTC | CASSYRGDTF
TRBD1 | TRBJ2-3 | TRBV5-6 | NA | TGTGCCAGCAGCCTACTGGGACAGGGTTACACAGATACGCAGTATTTT | CASSLLGQGYTDTQYF
TRBD1 | TRBJ1-2 | TRBV30 | NA | TGTGCCCAAGACAGGGGGCTGGCTACAAACTATGGCTACACCTTC | CAQDRGLATNYGYTF
TRBD1 | TRBJ2-7 | TRBV11-2 | NA | TGTGCCAGCAGCCTCACAGGGGCCTACGAGCAGTACTTC | CASSLTGAYEQYF
NA | TRBJ2-3 | TRBV4-1 | NA | TGCGCCAGCAGCCAAGTTACGGGCACAGATACGCAGTATTTT | CASSQVTGTDTQYF
TRBD2 | TRBJ2-1 | TRBV2 | NA | TGTGCCGGCGGACTAGCGGGAGGCAATGAGCAGTTCTTC | CAGGLAGGNEQFF
NA | TRBJ2-5 | TRBV11-1 | NA | TGTGCCAGCAGCTGGCACGGGGAAGGGGAGACCCAGTACTTC | CASSWHGEGETQYF
TRBD1 | TRBJ2-3 | TRBV4-3 | once | TGCGCCAGCTTGAGGGGTGTTGACGGGCAGGGGGCCGATACGCAGTATTTT | CASLRGVDGQGADTQYF
NA | TRBJ2-2 | TRBV6-4 | few | TGTGCCAGCAGTGAGGGGGCGGCAAACACCGGGGAGCTGTTTTTT | CASSEGAANTGELFF